This T cell receptor (beta chain) was found in a study of blood T cell repertoires in COVID-19. In the study overall: Samples came from the United States, Italy and Spain, spanning acute and convalescent COVID-19. T cells, B-cell-depleted T cells, or PBMCs supplied cDNA or gDNA.

Original handling: Reference gene primer amplification gave estimated nucleated cell counts. The protocol was immunoSEQ multiplex PCR, while the TCRdb copy is restricted to in-frame clones and leaves out a portion. That table is the source of V, J and clone size, and D and trimming were worked out from the DNA. The sample has tens of thousands of clones; 85% are singletons. V lost 7 bases and J 3 bases, leaving 11 bases between the germline ends. This CDR3 is 13 amino acids long. Germline V gene lookup returns CDR1 LNHDA and CDR2 SQIVND (reference sequence). The material sequenced was peripheral blood. This clonotype was obtained from a man aged 55 to 69 with acute or convalescent COVID-19. The chain combines TRBV19 with TRBJ2-3; possibly TRBD2 for D (5 bases). Here the CDR3 reads CASKDLATDTQYF. The DNA of the CDR3 is TGTGCCAGTAAGGACCTAGCAACAGATACGCAGTATTTT.